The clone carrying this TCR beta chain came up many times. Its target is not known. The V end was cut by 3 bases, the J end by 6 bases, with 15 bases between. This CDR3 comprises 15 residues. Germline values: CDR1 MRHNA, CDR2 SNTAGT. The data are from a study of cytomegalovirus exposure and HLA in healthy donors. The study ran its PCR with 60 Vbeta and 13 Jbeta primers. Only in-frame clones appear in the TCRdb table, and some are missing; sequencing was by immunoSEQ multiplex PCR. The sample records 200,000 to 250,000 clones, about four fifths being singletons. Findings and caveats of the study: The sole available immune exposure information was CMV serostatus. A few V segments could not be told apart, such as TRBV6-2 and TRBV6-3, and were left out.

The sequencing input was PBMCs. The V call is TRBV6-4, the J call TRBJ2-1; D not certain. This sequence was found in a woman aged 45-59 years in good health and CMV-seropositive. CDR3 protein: CASSEGPGEPNEQFF. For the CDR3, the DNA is TGTGCCAGCAGTGAAGGCCCCGGAGAACCCAATGAGCAGTTCTTC.